Shown below are 19 T cell receptor beta chains from a single sample sequenced in a study of cytomegalovirus exposure and HLA in healthy donors. The protocol was immunoSEQ multiplex PCR, while the TCRdb copy is restricted to in-frame clones and leaves out a portion. The sample includes over 150,000 clones, 86% of them seen just once. Material: PBMCs. Receptors originate from a woman in her thirties in good health and CMV-seronegative.

Only one count was recorded for this clone. The rearrangement joins TRBV7-8 to TRBJ2-2, with TRBD2 matching over 10 bases. Germline V gene data show CDR1 as SGHVS and CDR2 as FQNEAQ. The CDR3 spans 16 residues. Unmatched junction bases numbered 12, after V lost 8 bases and J lost 6 bases. The CDR3 region is CASRLETSGAAGELFF. As DNA, the CDR3 is TGTGCCAGCCGCCTTGAAACTAGCGGGGCGGCCGGGGAGCTGTTTTTT.

Only one count was recorded for this clone. This chain connects TRBV14 to TRBJ2-1, with D perhaps TRBD2 (6 bases). V lost 3 bases and J lost 6, with 12 bases in between. In germline, CDR1 is SGHDN, CDR2 FVKESK. The CDR3 has 14 amino acids. This chain's CDR3 is CASSQASVGNEQFF. The CDR3 DNA reads TGTGCCAGCAGCCAGGCTAGCGTTGGCAATGAGCAGTTCTTC. The entire variable domain, with the rest obtained from reference TRBV14 and TRBJ2-1, is as follows: EAGVTQFPSHSVIEKGQTVTLRCDPISGHDNLYWYRRVMGKEIKFLLHFVKESKQDESGMPNNRFLAERTGGTYSTLKVQPAELEDSGVYFCASSQASVGNEQFFGPGTRLTVL.

CDR3 sequence (DNA): TGTGCCAGCAGCTTCTTAAGCCAAACCGGGGAGCTGTTTTTT. This gives the protein CASSFLSQTGELFF. The chain carries TRBV5-4 and TRBJ2-2; D is uncertain. Trimming stripped 2 bases from V and 5 bases from J, with 10 bases between. Germline loops: CDR1 SGHNT, CDR2 YYREEE (reference sequence). This CDR3 has 14 residues.

The chain uses TRBV10-3 and TRBJ2-5, with TRBD2 as a possible D gene (6 bases). The V gene lost 6 bases and the J gene lost 2 bases, with 22 bases spanning the gap. The CDR3 loop spans 17 amino acids. Germline values: CDR1 ENHRY, CDR2 SYGVKD. CDR3 amino acids: CAISLSGVSGYQETQYF. CDR3 in DNA: TGTGCCATCAGCCTATCGGGTGTTAGCGGCTATCAAGAGACCCAGTACTTC.

The chain is built from TRBV30 and TRBJ2-7; D gene ambiguous. The CDR3 totals 12 residues. V was cut by 2 bases and J by 1 base, with 6 bases left in between. Looked up from germline, CDR1 is GTSNPN and CDR2 is SVGIG (reference sequence). CDR3 in amino acids: CAWSPSSYEQYF. The CDR3, as DNA: TGTGCCTGGAGTCCCTCGTCCTACGAGCAGTACTTC.

V usage is TRBV9 and J usage is TRBJ1-2; 10 bases align to TRBD1. Germline assignment: CDR1 SGDLS and CDR2 YYNGEE. The CDR3 has 14 amino acids. With V trimmed by 3 bases and J by 6 bases, 5 bases remained unmatched. DNA for the CDR3: TGTGCCAGCAGCGGGAAGACAGGGGGCGATGGCTACACCTTC. This sequence encodes CASSGKTGGDGYTF.

This clone was seen a few times. This chain uses TRBV28 with TRBJ1-1; no clear D. Germline assignment: CDR1 MDHEN and CDR2 SYDVKM. With 3 bases removed from V and 6 bases from J, the gap between germline ends came to 14 bases. This CDR3 spans 14 amino acids. Here the CDR3 reads CASSLRQLYAEAFF. The CDR3 DNA follows: TGTGCCAGCAGTTTGCGCCAGCTCTACGCTGAAGCTTTCTTT.

In this sample, this clone turned up a few times. The chain couples TRBV6-5 to TRBJ1-6; 8 bases match TRBD1. V trimming: 4 bases; J trimming: 8 bases; junction bases outside the gene matches: 7. CDR1 is MNHEY, CDR2 SVGAGI, per germline. CDR3 length equals 15 residues. The CDR3 coding sequence is TGTGCCAGCAGTTCAGGACAGGGTACGGATTCACCCCTCCACTTT. Protein product: CASSSGQGTDSPLHF.

The chain couples TRBV28 to TRBJ1-2, with D maybe TRBD1 (6 bases). CDR1 MDHEN and CDR2 SYDVKM come from the germline V gene. The CDR3 is made up of 12 amino acids. V shed 8 bases and J shed 4 bases, with 11 bases lying between them. This CDR3 reads CASGQRSYGYTF. The CDR3, as DNA: TGTGCCAGCGGACAGAGAAGCTATGGCTACACCTTC.

V and J are TRBV7-9 and TRBJ2-7; 9 nucleotides line up with TRBD1. This CDR3 spans 15 amino acids. Germline CDR1 SEHNR, CDR2 FQNEAQ (reference sequence). With 5 bases clipped from V and 5 bases from J, the junction kept 10 bases outside the gene matches. The CDR3 DNA is TGTGCCAGCAGCCCTGAACAGGGGGCTAGCCACGAGCAGTACTTC. It is translated as CASSPEQGASHEQYF.

V is TRBV7-6 and J is TRBJ2-1; the match to TRBD1 covers 10 bases. The CDR3 has 15 amino acids. Germline V gene lookup returns CDR1 SGHVS and CDR2 FNYEAQ. Trimming at V came to 4 bases and at J to 6 bases, leaving 6 bases not matched to a gene. This CDR3 reads CASSSGTGDSNEQFF. The CDR3 bases are TGTGCCAGCAGCTCCGGGACAGGGGACTCCAATGAGCAGTTCTTC.

The rearrangement joins TRBV2 to TRBJ2-1; TRBD2 is a possible D gene (5 bases). Germline-derived CDR1 and CDR2 are SNHLY and FYNNEI. The CDR3 length is 14 residues. The V end lost 4 bases, the J end lost 3 bases, and 10 bases lay between the germline ends. CDR3 in amino acids: CASSAERSYNEQFF. CDR3 sequence (DNA): TGTGCCAGCAGTGCGGAGCGGAGCTACAATGAGCAGTTCTTC.

The V and J genes are TRBV21-1 and TRBJ1-2. TRBV21-1 has pseudogene status. The CDR3 has 19 residues. In nucleotides, the CDR3 is TGTGCCAGCAGCACTCGAACGGAGCCCTATAGAGGTACTAACTATGGCTACACCTTC. Encoded protein: CASSTRTEPYRGTNYGYTF.

The V call is TRBV4-2, the J call TRBJ2-7; a weak D match, TRBD2 (6 bases). Trimming took off 1 base at V and 4 bases at J, with 14 bases between the two ends. This CDR3 spans 15 amino acids. Per germline, CDR1 LGHNA and CDR2 YNFKEQ. CDR3 DNA: TGTGCCAGCAGCCAAGGCGGGACCGGGGAATACGAGCAGTACTTC. Protein: CASSQGGTGEYEQYF.

The chain carries TRBV2 and TRBJ1-5; D unresolved. Trimming left V 8 bases short and J 7 bases short, with 18 bases between. The CDR3 covers 14 residues. Germline V lookup: CDR1 SNHLY, CDR2 FYNNEI. The CDR3 reads CASSPDPSYQPQHF. As DNA, the CDR3 is TGTGCCAGCTCCCCCGATCCGTCCTACCAGCCCCAGCATTTT.

The chain employs TRBV7-2 and TRBJ2-3, with D unresolved. The CDR3 runs 12 residues. Germline-derived CDR1 and CDR2 are SGHTA and FQGNSA. V was pared by 4 bases and J by 2 bases, with 4 bases between. Written as DNA, the CDR3 is TGTGCCAGCAGCTCCTTCACAGATACGCAGTATTTT. Amino acids: CASSSFTDTQYF. Using reference TRBV7-2 and TRBJ2-3 for the parts outside the CDR3, the full variable domain is GAGVSQSPSNKVTEKGKDVELRCDPISGHTALYWYRQSLGQGLEFLIYFQGNSAPDKSGLPSDRFSAERTGGSVSTLTIQRTQQEDSAVYLCASSSFTDTQYFGPGTRLTVL.

There are a few counts of this clone. The gene calls are TRBV18 and TRBJ2-1; tentative D call: TRBD2 (6 bases). Germline CDR1 is KGHSH and CDR2 is LQKENI. V lost 6 bases, J lost 2 bases, and 14 bases lay in between. The CDR3 extends over 15 amino acids. The CDR3, as DNA: TGTGCCAGCTCCCGTGCGGGGCGGGCCTACAATGAGCAGTTCTTC. Protein: CASSRAGRAYNEQFF.

This clone was seen just once. Here the CDR3 DNA reads TGCAGCACGAGGACAGGGGGCACTGAAGCTTTCTTT. It is translated as CSTRTGGTEAFF. This rearrangement joins TRBV29-1 to TRBJ1-1; TRBD1 aligns across 10 bases. There are 12 residues in the CDR3. Germline V gene data show CDR1 as SQVTM and CDR2 as ANQGSEA. With V trimmed by 8 bases and J by 4 bases, 4 bases remained unmatched.

The gene calls are TRBV19 and TRBJ1-3; TRBD1 matches at 9 bases. CDR3 length: 17 amino acids. Germline values: CDR1 LNHDA, CDR2 SQIVND (reference sequence). V shed 4 bases, J shed 0 bases, and the junction held 7 bases outside the gene matches. The CDR3 loop is CASSSWGTGHSGNTIYF. CDR3 sequence (DNA): TGTGCCAGTAGTAGCTGGGGGACAGGGCACTCTGGAAACACCATATATTTT. Together with reference TRBV19 and TRBJ1-3, the CDR3 gives the full variable domain: DGGITQSPKYLFRKEGQNVTLSCEQNLNHDAMYWYRQDPGQGLRLIYYSQIVNDFQKGDIAEGYSVSREKKESFPLTVTSAQKNPTAFYLCASSSWGTGHSGNTIYFGEGSWLTVV.